Presented here are 30 T cell receptor beta chains from one specimen sequenced in a study of T cell repertoires in cytomegalovirus infection. TCRdb fed the reads into MiXCR, producing one record per CDR3 protein. The repertoire includes some 320,000 distinct CDR3 sequences, approximately 32% of them detected once, and 20% sits in the top ten. Antigen specificity for these receptors is unknown. Sequenced here: cultured PBMCs, sampled from culture after CMV antigen stimulation. All receptors derive from a human donor in good health (CMV status not recorded). Some clones in this sample may be carry-over from other donors' samples.

The chain combines TRBV5-3 with TRBJ2-3; D gene ambiguous. TRBV5-3 counts as an open reading frame of uncertain function. The V and J ends lost 8 bases and 2 bases respectively, with 18 bases between them. This CDR3 spans 15 amino acids. The CDR3, as DNA: TGTGCCAGCAGCCTGCCGGGTTCGACCACAGATACGCAGTATTTT. Protein product: CASSLPGSTTDTQYF.

This clonotype appeared once. This chain joins TRBV7-6 and TRBJ1-1; no reliable D call. The CDR3 is 15 amino acids. V lost 1 base and J 6 bases, leaving 15 bases between the germline ends. Germline V gene lookup returns CDR1 SGHVS and CDR2 FNYEAQ. The CDR3 coding sequence is TGTGCCAGCAGCTTAGAGTTGGGAAAGGGCTCTGAAGCTTTCTTT. Translation gives CASSLELGKGSEAFF.

The chain joins TRBV4-2 to TRBJ1-1; D is unresolved. Germline CDR1 reads LGHNA; CDR2 reads YNFKEQ. This CDR3 spans 12 amino acids. The V end lost 0 bases, the J end lost 9 bases, and 8 bases lay between the germline ends. The CDR3 loop reads CASSQDTPKAFF. CDR3 DNA sequence: TGTGCCAGCAGCCAAGACACACCTAAAGCTTTCTTT.

The gene calls are TRBV10-3 and TRBJ1-5; D remains ambiguous. The V end was cut by 0 bases, the J end by 1 base, with 16 bases between. Germline CDR1 ENHRY, CDR2 SYGVKD. This CDR3 has 18 amino acids. In DNA form, the CDR3 reads TGTGCCATCAGTGAGTCGAACAGTGTTTTGAGGAGCAATCAGCCCCAGCATTTT. Its protein is CAISESNSVLRSNQPQHF.

Remarks on this clonotype: This may be a read error, as it is one base from a much larger clone. The V gene is TRBV11-2, the J gene TRBJ2-2; 9 nucleotides align to TRBD2. The length of the CDR3 is 16 residues. Germline loops: CDR1 SGHAT, CDR2 FQNNGV. CDR3 sequence reads: CASSSRGGLASGVLFF. The CDR3, as DNA: TGTGCCAGCAGCTCCCGGGGAGGCCTAGCTAGCGGGGTGCTGTTTTTT.

The V and J genes are TRBV6-6 and TRBJ1-4, with D possibly TRBD1 on 5 matching bases. There are 15 residues in the CDR3. The germline CDR1 and CDR2 sequences are MNHNY and SVGAGI (reference sequence). V was shortened by 7 bases and J by 7 bases, with 19 bases between the two germline ends. CDR3 sequence reads: CASNTPGTVIEKLFF. CDR3 bases: TGTGCCAGCAACACCCCCGGGACGGTAATTGAAAAACTGTTTTTT.

In its sample, this clonotype was seen a few times. V usage is TRBV5-4 and J usage is TRBJ2-3; D might be TRBD1 (6 bases). This CDR3 comprises 16 residues. In germline, CDR1 is SGHNT, CDR2 YYREEE (reference sequence). Deletions cut 4 bases from V and 0 bases from J, with 15 bases between. DNA for the CDR3: TGTGCCAGCAGCGGAAAACAGGGACCTAGCACAGATACGCAGTATTTT. It specifies CASSGKQGPSTDTQYF.

As DNA, the CDR3 is TGTGCCAGCAGTTCCCCTCCGCTGGGGCCACAAGGCTACACCTTC. This codes for CASSSPPLGPQGYTF. This chain uses TRBV6-6 with TRBJ1-2; D may be TRBD1 (5 bases). This CDR3 spans 15 amino acids. Trimming shortened V by 4 bases and J by 8 bases, and 20 bases separated the two germline ends. CDR1 is MNHNY and CDR2 is SVGAGI in the germline V gene (reference sequence).

This clonotype has a handful of counts. This chain links TRBV6-5 with TRBJ1-6, with 9 nucleotides matching TRBD1. The J segment lost 3 bases and the V segment lost 6 bases, leaving 9 bases of the junction unmatched. Looked up from germline, CDR1 is MNHEY and CDR2 is SVGAGI. The CDR3 is made up of 17 amino acids. This chain's CDR3 is CASSRNPGQGYNSPLHF. The CDR3 DNA reads TGTGCCAGCAGCCGAAATCCGGGACAGGGCTATAATTCACCCCTCCACTTT.

CDR3 DNA: TGTGCCAGCAGCTTAGAGGGGACCCCCTACGAGCAGTACTTC. Translated: CASSLEGTPYEQYF. The genes are TRBV11-2 and TRBJ2-7, with D perhaps matching TRBD1 or TRBD2 (5 bases each). The length of the CDR3 is 14 residues. Per the germline V gene, CDR1 is SGHAT and CDR2 is FQNNGV. V was trimmed by 0 bases and J by 2 bases, leaving 8 bases between them.

This clonotype was counted only a few times. J is TRBJ2-3 and V is TRBV11-2; the D call may be TRBD1 or TRBD2 (6 bases each). Germline V gene sequence: CDR1 SGHAT, CDR2 FQNNGV. CDR3 length: 17 amino acids. Trimming cost V 1 base and J 3 bases, with 17 bases left between them. Here the CDR3 reads CASSLVGGRIITDTQYF. The CDR3 coding sequence is TGTGCCAGCAGCTTAGTAGGGGGGCGCATAATTACAGATACGCAGTATTTT.

This clonotype has a count of ten or more. The chain employs TRBV7-2 and TRBJ1-5, with TRBD1 as a possible D gene (6 bases). The CDR3 has 15 amino acids. Trimming cost V 5 bases and J 0 bases, with 11 bases left between them. Per germline, CDR1 SGHTA and CDR2 FQGNSA. CDR3 nucleotide sequence: TGTGCCAGCAGCCCAACAGGGTCTAGCAATCAGCCCCAGCATTTT. It codes for CASSPTGSSNQPQHF.

This clonotype came up many times. The rearrangement joins TRBV7-8 to TRBJ2-7; no clear D. Germline loops: CDR1 SGHVS, CDR2 FQNEAQ. The V and J ends lost 1 base and 5 bases respectively, with 15 bases between them. This CDR3 contains 15 residues. The CDR3 spells CASSLETGRTNEQYF. The CDR3 DNA sequence: TGTGCCAGCAGCTTAGAAACGGGCAGGACGAACGAGCAGTACTTC.

In this sample, this clonotype turned up a few times. The chain carries TRBV12-3 or TRBV12-4 and TRBJ1-6; a possible D gene is TRBD1 (5 bases). The V gene lost 6 bases and the J gene lost 0 bases, with 15 bases spanning the gap. The CDR3 extends over 17 amino acids. CDR3 in amino acids: CASSPVGAGSYNSPLHF. The CDR3 bases are TGTGCCAGCAGCCCAGTAGGGGCTGGCTCCTATAATTCACCCCTCCACTTT.

The chain employs TRBV7-3 and TRBJ2-5; D perhaps matches TRBD2 (7 bases). CDR3 length: 15 residues. In germline, CDR1 is SGHTA, CDR2 FQGTGA. The ends were cut back, 5 bases at V and 5 bases at J, with 18 bases in the middle. The CDR3 sequence: CASSRVPGRGETQYF. CDR3 in DNA: TGTGCCAGCAGCCGGGTACCAGGGAGGGGGGAGACCCAGTACTTC.

This clonotype was seen ten or more times. V gene TRBV7-3 combines with J gene TRBJ2-2; the D gene is possibly TRBD2 (5 bases). V lost 2 bases and J 4 bases, leaving 11 bases between the germline ends. CDR1 is SGHTA and CDR2 is FQGTGA in the germline V gene. The CDR3 totals 15 residues. The CDR3 loop is CASSLGSAGTGELFF. DNA of the CDR3: TGTGCCAGCAGCTTAGGTAGCGCAGGCACCGGGGAGCTGTTTTTT.

The table lists this clonotype with a few counts. The chain carries TRBV4-1 and TRBJ1-2; tentative D call: TRBD1 (6 bases). The CDR3 sequence is 14 residues long. CDR1 and CDR2 from the germline V gene are MGHRA and YSYEKL. V was cut by 4 bases and J by 6 bases, with 15 bases left in between. As DNA, the CDR3 is TGCGCCAGCAGCCCACAGAGGACAGTCAATGGCTACACCTTC. Encoded protein: CASSPQRTVNGYTF.

This clonotype turned up a few times. This chain links TRBV7-9 with TRBJ2-7; D is unclear. Germline V gives CDR1 SEHNR, CDR2 FQNEAQ (reference sequence). This CDR3 is 16 amino acids long. V shed 4 bases and J shed 2 bases, with 18 bases lying between them. The chain's CDR3 is CASSSYPVRQTYEQYF. The CDR3 DNA sequence: TGTGCCAGCAGCTCTTACCCGGTCCGTCAAACCTACGAGCAGTACTTC.

The gene calls are TRBV7-2 and TRBJ1-4; D ambiguous. Germline V gives CDR1 SGHTA, CDR2 FQGNSA. V was clipped by 5 bases and J by 7 bases, with 14 bases between them. The CDR3 extends over 14 amino acids. The CDR3 bases are TGTGCCAGCAGCGCGGATTGGGTGGGTGAAAAACTGTTTTTT. It codes for CASSADWVGEKLFF.

This clonotype was observed at least ten times. The V gene is TRBV7-2, the J gene TRBJ2-1; TRBD1 aligns across 11 bases. This CDR3 spans 17 amino acids. J was trimmed by 8 bases and V by 5 bases; bases with no gene match: 14. Germline V CDR1 and CDR2: SGHTA, FQGNSA. DNA for the CDR3: TGTGCCAGCAGCCCCTACCCCGGGACAGGGGGGAGGCATGAGCAGTTCTTC. Translation: CASSPYPGTGGRHEQFF. The full variable domain, with the rest looked up from reference TRBV7-2 and TRBJ2-1, is GAGVSQSPSNKVTEKGKDVELRCDPISGHTALYWYRQSLGQGLEFLIYFQGNSAPDKSGLPSDRFSAERTGGSVSTLTIQRTQQEDSAVYLCASSPYPGTGGRHEQFFGPGTRLTVL.

This clonotype was seen ten or more times. V and J are TRBV7-6 and TRBJ1-1, with a weak D call TRBD1 (6 bases). CDR3 length: 13 residues. Per the germline V gene, CDR1 is SGHVS and CDR2 is FNYEAQ. V was clipped by 5 bases and J by 4 bases, with 11 bases between them. The CDR3: CASSEQGSTEAFF. The CDR3 nucleotides read TGTGCCAGCAGCGAACAGGGATCCACTGAAGCTTTCTTT.

In this sample, this clonotype turned up a few times. The V gene is TRBV10-3, the J gene TRBJ1-1; D is possibly TRBD1 (5 bases). The CDR3 has 13 residues. The ends were cut back, 2 bases at V and 6 bases at J, with 10 bases in the middle. Germline V lookup: CDR1 ENHRY, CDR2 SYGVKD. The CDR3, as DNA: TGTGCCATCAGTGAGGGGGGACGGTCTGAAGCTTTCTTT. Translated: CAISEGGRSEAFF.

The chain joins TRBV6-6 to TRBJ2-2; D is perhaps TRBD1 (5 bases). The CDR3 has 17 amino acids. Trimming pared 5 bases from V and 2 bases from J, leaving 18 bases between. Germline lookup yields CDR1 MNHNY and CDR2 SVGAGI (reference sequence). DNA for the CDR3: TGTGCCAGCAGTCCCTGGGAAGGCAGGGAAAACACCGGGGAGCTGTTTTTT. Protein sequence: CASSPWEGRENTGELFF.

The chain combines TRBV6-2 or TRBV6-3 with TRBJ2-1; D perhaps matches TRBD1 (7 bases). The CDR3 is made up of 15 amino acids. Looked up from germline, CDR1 is MNHEY and CDR2 is SVGEGT. V lost 2 bases and J lost 10, with 18 bases in between. The CDR3: CASSYAGQSLEEQFF. CDR3 coding DNA: TGTGCCAGCAGTTACGCGGGACAGTCCCTTGAGGAGCAGTTCTTC.

The chain links TRBV10-3 to TRBJ2-3; TRBD1 matches 8 bases. The CDR3 is 18 residues long. The V gene's germline CDR1 is ENHRY and CDR2 SYGVKD. Trimming took 0 bases from V and 3 from J; bases not matched to a gene: 11. The CDR3 region is CAISESGQGAGKTDTQYF. CDR3 DNA: TGTGCCATCAGTGAGTCGGGGCAGGGGGCAGGAAAGACAGATACGCAGTATTTT.

This clonotype was observed once. The V and J genes are TRBV2 and TRBJ1-1; D is perhaps TRBD1 (6 bases). The V end lost 4 bases, the J end lost 4 bases, and 16 bases lay between the germline ends. The CDR3 runs 15 residues. Germline V gene sequence: CDR1 SNHLY, CDR2 FYNNEI. CDR3 protein: CASSAIQGRGTEAFF. CDR3 DNA: TGTGCCAGCAGTGCCATACAGGGTCGAGGCACTGAAGCTTTCTTT.

This clonotype appeared a few times. The chain combines TRBV5-4 with TRBJ2-1, with TRBD2 matching over 9 bases. The V segment lost 4 bases and the J segment 6 bases; nucleotides outside the gene matches: 11. This CDR3 has 16 amino acids. Germline V lookup: CDR1 SGHNT, CDR2 YYREEE (reference sequence). Here the CDR3 reads CASSRRAGGGRNEQFF. The CDR3 region has the DNA TGTGCCAGCAGCCGTCGAGCGGGAGGTGGGCGCAATGAGCAGTTCTTC.

The sample holds a few counts of this clonotype. The genes are TRBV6-5 and TRBJ1-3; D perhaps matches TRBD1 (6 bases). The CDR3 length is 14 residues. Germline CDR1 reads MNHEY; CDR2 reads SVGAGI. The V end lost 10 bases, the J end lost 0 bases, and 13 bases lay between the germline ends. This CDR3 reads CATTRDISGNTIYF. The CDR3 bases are TGTGCCACCACACGGGACATCTCTGGAAACACCATATATTTT.

The rearrangement uses TRBV19 and TRBJ2-5, with D perhaps matching TRBD1 or TRBD2 (6 bases each). V was trimmed by 10 bases and J by 2 bases, leaving 14 bases between them. This CDR3 has 13 amino acids. CDR1 is LNHDA and CDR2 is SQIVND in the germline V gene (reference sequence). The chain's CDR3 is CATQGLAQETQYF. DNA for the CDR3: TGTGCCACGCAGGGGCTAGCGCAAGAGACCCAGTACTTC.

This chain connects TRBV19 to TRBJ2-2; D tentatively fits TRBD1 or TRBD2 (5 bases each). Germline V gene sequence: CDR1 LNHDA, CDR2 SQIVND (reference sequence). This CDR3 has 16 amino acids. With 4 bases removed from V and 6 bases from J, the gap between germline ends came to 18 bases. CDR3 residues: CASSRGAGRGSGELFF. CDR3 sequence (DNA): TGTGCCAGTAGTAGGGGTGCAGGGAGAGGATCCGGGGAGCTGTTTTTT.